A single sample is the source of the 3 T cell receptor beta chains below, sequenced in a study of cytomegalovirus exposure and HLA in healthy donors. PCR was performed using 60 Vbeta and 13 Jbeta primers. Here immunoSEQ multiplex PCR was the method, and the copy in TCRdb shows in-frame clones only, minus some. In the table there are fewer than 95,000 clones, about 66% of which are singletons. The sample consisted of PBMCs. The receptors come from a woman in her forties or fifties in good health and CMV-seropositive.

The rearrangement joins TRBV19 to TRBJ2-2, with 14 bases fitting TRBD2. This CDR3 comprises 15 residues. CDR1 is LNHDA, CDR2 SQIVND, per germline (reference sequence). V was pared by 5 bases and J by 7 bases, with 3 bases of the junction left unmatched. The CDR3 protein is CASSGGLAGDGELFF. The DNA for the CDR3 is TGTGCCAGTAGTGGGGGACTAGCGGGGGACGGGGAGCTGTTTTTT.

This chain uses TRBV27 with TRBJ2-5; a weak D match, TRBD1 (7 bases). This CDR3 has 14 residues. CDR1 is MNHEY and CDR2 is SMNVEV in the germline V gene (reference sequence). Trimming stripped 5 bases from V and 11 bases from J, with 21 bases between. CDR3 DNA sequence: TGTGCCAGCAGTGGTTCTGGGGGGCGCAGGGGGCAGTACTTC. It codes for CASSGSGGRRGQYF.

The V gene is TRBV7-9, the J gene TRBJ2-1; 9 positions match TRBD2. The CDR3 contains 15 residues. Germline V lookup: CDR1 SEHNR, CDR2 FQNEAQ (reference sequence). The junction had 9 bases not matched to a gene; V was cut back by 3 bases and J by 9 bases. The CDR3 region is CASSFLALAGSEQFF. The CDR3 nucleotides are TGTGCCAGCAGCTTTCTTGCTCTAGCGGGGAGTGAGCAGTTCTTC.